These T cell receptor beta chains were read from a single sample in a study of blood T cells in healthy people across ages. In TCRdb, the 5' RACE reads were re-called with MiXCR into one record per CDR3 protein. The sample consists of 600,000 to 1,000,000 distinct CDR3 sequences, roughly 25% of them appearing once. These data also featured in a second study, about T cells of mothers and their children.

Sequencing was carried out using blood. The receptors shown here come from a boy aged 5-17 years in good health. Both conserved end residues are part of each CDR3. Fields, in order: V gene, D gene, J gene, clone size, CDR3 DNA, CDR3 protein. D genes are given only for firm matches. The size field is filled for only some rows; it gives once, few, many or a size class.

TRBV29-1	-	TRBJ2-1	-	TGCAGCGTTCAACAGGGACGGGACTACAATGAGCAGTTCTTC	CSVQQGRDYNEQFF
TRBV6-2/TRBV6-3	-	TRBJ2-1	-	TGTGCCAGCAGGATCAACGGGTTCTCCTACAATGAGCAGTTCTTC	CASRINGFSYNEQFF
TRBV10-3	TRBD1	TRBJ2-5	few	TGTGCCATCATGGGACAGCAACAAGAGACCCAGTACTTC	CAIMGQQQETQYF
TRBV2	-	TRBJ1-1	-	TGTGCCAGCAGTGAAAGACGGGGTGGGACTGAAGCTTTCTTT	CASSERRGGTEAFF
TRBV4-3	TRBD2	TRBJ2-3	few	TGCGCCAGCAGCACTGGGACTAGCGGGGGGGCGACAGATACGCAGTATTTT	CASSTGTSGGATDTQYF
TRBV28	TRBD1	TRBJ1-2	-	TGTGCCAGCAGTTCTGGACGACAGGGGGTGGACTCAAACTATGGCTACACCTTC	CASSSGRQGVDSNYGYTF
TRBV15	TRBD1	TRBJ2-7	-	TGTGCCACCGGGACAGGTGTTTCCTACGAGCAGTACTTC	CATGTGVSYEQYF
TRBV12-3/TRBV12-4	-	TRBJ2-6	-	TGTGCCAGCAGTTTCGTGGCCCTCTCCTCTGGGGCCAACGTCCTGACTTTC	CASSFVALSSGANVLTF
TRBV24-1	-	TRBJ2-5	-	TGTGCCACCAGTGACCCCAAGACAGGCGGAGAGACCCAGTACTTC	CATSDPKTGGETQYF
TRBV28	TRBD2	TRBJ2-7	-	TGTGCCAGCAGTTTTGCCCCGACTAGCGGGAGCTACGAGCAGTACTTC	CASSFAPTSGSYEQYF
TRBV4-2	TRBD1	TRBJ2-7	-	TGTGCCAGCAGACCCCAGGGGGTCTACGAGCAGTACTTC	CASRPQGVYEQYF
TRBV7-2	-	TRBJ2-3	few	TGTGCCAGCAGCTTTTTCTATTCTAGCACAGATACGCAGTATTTT	CASSFFYSSTDTQYF
TRBV6-2/TRBV6-3	TRBD1	TRBJ1-1	once	TGTGCCAGCAGCCAACCACGACAGGGTATGGGCACTGAAGCTTTCTTT	CASSQPRQGMGTEAFF
TRBV12-3/TRBV12-4	-	TRBJ1-1	few	TGTGCCAGCAGTTTAGCGACGGGGCTCCACACTGAAGCTTTCTTT	CASSLATGLHTEAFF
TRBV5-8	-	TRBJ1-1	-	TGTGCCAGCAGCTTAGCTGATATGAACACTGAAGCTTTCTTT	CASSLADMNTEAFF
TRBV29-1	-	TRBJ2-5	-	TGCAGCGCTGGGCCCCAGGTCTCGGGGGAGCAGTACTTC	CSAGPQVSGEQYF
TRBV20-1	-	TRBJ2-3	-	TGCAGTGCCCAGGCGGGATACACAGATACGCAGTATTTT	CSAQAGYTDTQYF
TRBV4-1	TRBD2	TRBJ2-2	-	TGCGCCAGCAGGGCTCTAGCGGCCCCGAACACCGGGGAGCTGTTTTTT	CASRALAAPNTGELFF
TRBV25-1	-	TRBJ2-7	many	TGTGCCAGCAGTGGAGACAGCTCCTACGAGCAGTACTTC	CASSGDSSYEQYF
TRBV4-3	-	TRBJ2-7	-	TGCGCCAGCAGCCAAGATACCGGGGACATCTCCTACGAGCAGTACTTC	CASSQDTGDISYEQYF
TRBV12-3/TRBV12-4	TRBD1	TRBJ1-1	-	TGTGCCAGCCGGGGCCAAGGACAGGGAAGAGTCATGTCTGAAGCTTTCTTT	CASRGQGQGRVMSEAFF
TRBV13	-	TRBJ2-7	-	TGTGCCAGCAGCTTAGCGGGGGAGGACGAGCAGTACTTC	CASSLAGEDEQYF
TRBV9	-	TRBJ1-4	-	TGTGCCAGCAGCGCCGACCCGGACCGCGTTAATGAAAAACTGTTTTTT	CASSADPDRVNEKLFF
TRBV5-1	TRBD1	TRBJ2-7	few	TGCGCCAGCAGCGCCCGGGACAGGGGGTACGAGCAGTACTTC	CASSARDRGYEQYF
TRBV29-1	TRBD1	TRBJ2-1	-	TGCAGCGTGGACAGGGACCTTAGCGGCAATGAGCAGTTCTTC	CSVDRDLSGNEQFF
TRBV5-1	-	TRBJ2-7	-	TGCGCCAGCAGCTCCGCTAGGACAACGCACTCCTACGAGCAGTACTTC	CASSSARTTHSYEQYF
TRBV29-1	-	TRBJ1-2	few	TGCAGCGTTGAATTCCCGGGGGGTGGCTACACCTTC	CSVEFPGGGYTF